Included here is one TCR beta chain sequence, with context. The antigen remains undetermined. Profiled with immunoSEQ multiplex PCR; TCRdb holds only in-frame clones, not every one. Seen here are 4,600 or so clones, roughly 77% observed once, and the top ten hold more than 25%. This CDR3 is 14 amino acids long. The V and J ends lost 0 bases and 6 bases respectively, with 10 bases between them. The germline V gene encodes CDR1 SGHRS and CDR2 YFSETQ. This sample is part of a study of T cell clonotyping in hematopoietic cell transplantation. Notes on the study in general: Recipient TCR diversity dropped after transplant; expanded clonotypes rose from day 30 to 180. Few recipient clonotypes overlapped donors; over 97% were de novo at given depth.

The source was peripheral blood mononuclear cells, collected 100 days after allogeneic stem cell transplant. The rearrangement joins TRBV5-1 to TRBJ1-5, with D unclear. The receptor's source is a female patient in her fifties who had an allogeneic stem cell transplant from an unrelated donor, so the T cells may come from the graft donor. Some clones in this sample may be carry-over from other donors' samples. CDR3 sequence reads: CASSLDWGGQPQHF. CDR3 DNA sequence: TGCGCCAGCAGCTTGGATTGGGGAGGTCAGCCCCAGCATTTT.